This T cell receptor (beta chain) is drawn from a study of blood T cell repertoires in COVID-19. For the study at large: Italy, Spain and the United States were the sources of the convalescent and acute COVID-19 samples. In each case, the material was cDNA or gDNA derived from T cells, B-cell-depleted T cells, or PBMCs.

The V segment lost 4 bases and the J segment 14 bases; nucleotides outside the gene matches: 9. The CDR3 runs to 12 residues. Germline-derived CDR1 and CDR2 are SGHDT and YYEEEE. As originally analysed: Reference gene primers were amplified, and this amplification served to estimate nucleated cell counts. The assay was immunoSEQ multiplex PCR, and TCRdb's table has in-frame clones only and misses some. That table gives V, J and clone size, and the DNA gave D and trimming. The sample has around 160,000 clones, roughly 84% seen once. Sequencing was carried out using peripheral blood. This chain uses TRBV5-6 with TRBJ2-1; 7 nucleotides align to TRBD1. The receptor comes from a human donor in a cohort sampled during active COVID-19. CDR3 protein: CASSVHRGLEFF. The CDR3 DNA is TGTGCCAGCAGCGTACACAGGGGCTTGGAGTTCTTC. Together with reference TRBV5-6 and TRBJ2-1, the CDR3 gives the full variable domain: DAGVTQSPTHLIKTRGQQVTLRCSPKSGHDTVSWYQQALGQGPQFIFQYYEEEERQRGNFPDRFSGHQFPNYSSELNVNALLLGDSALYLCASSVHRGLEFFGPGTRLTVL.